What follows are 21 T cell receptor beta chains derived from one specimen sequenced in a study of technical replicates of blood from several donors. Measured with immunoSEQ multiplex PCR; TCRdb has only the in-frame clones, and not every one. The sample carries around 68,000 clones, nearly 98% recorded once. Sequencing was carried out using T cells isolated from PBMCs. The source is a human donor in good health.

The sample holds one count of this clone. The V call is TRBV21-1, the J call TRBJ2-7; the table's D call, TRBD1, has no DNA check behind it. TRBV21-1 is labeled a pseudogene. This CDR3 is 15 amino acids long. The CDR3 region is CASSKVRTGTYEQYF. The CDR3 DNA reads TGTGCCAGCAGCAAAGTAAGGACAGGAACCTACGAGCAGTACTTC.

This chain connects TRBV6-1 to TRBJ2-7; 10 bases map to TRBD2. V lost 8 bases and J lost 0; bases outside the gene matches: 4. Germline V gene sequence: CDR1 MNHNS, CDR2 SASEGT. The CDR3 contains 14 residues. CDR3 protein: CASQPSGSSYEQYF. The CDR3 DNA is TGTGCCAGCCAACCTAGCGGGAGCTCCTACGAGCAGTACTTC.

The V and J genes are TRBV19 and TRBJ2-7; TRBD1 agrees at 10 bases. The CDR3 runs to 14 residues. Germline V CDR1 and CDR2: LNHDA, SQIVND (reference sequence). V lost 4 bases and J lost 5; bases outside the gene matches: 5. The chain's CDR3 is CASSNRDRGHEQYF. For the CDR3, the DNA is TGTGCCAGTAGTAACCGGGACAGGGGCCACGAGCAGTACTTC. Based on the CDR3 plus reference TRBV19 and TRBJ2-7, the full variable domain is DGGITQSPKYLFRKEGQNVTLSCEQNLNHDAMYWYRQDPGQGLRLIYYSQIVNDFQKGDIAEGYSVSREKKESFPLTVTSAQKNPTAFYLCASSNRDRGHEQYFGPGTRLTVT.

V and J are TRBV5-1 and TRBJ2-3; weak D call: TRBD2 (6 bases). In germline, CDR1 is SGHRS, CDR2 YFSETQ. This CDR3 comprises 16 residues. The V gene lost 8 bases and the J gene lost 2 bases, with 21 bases spanning the gap. The CDR3 DNA follows: TGCGCCAGTAACCCGAGCTATAGCGGAATCACAGATACGCAGTATTTT. Translation: CASNPSYSGITDTQYF.

V and J are TRBV5-4 and TRBJ1-2; the D gene is possibly TRBD1 (6 bases). The CDR3 consists of 13 residues. The V and J ends lost 5 bases and 4 bases respectively, with 12 bases between them. The germline CDR1 and CDR2 sequences are SGHNT and YYREEE (reference sequence). DNA of the CDR3: TGTGCCAGCAGAAGTAGGGGGTCCTATGGCTACACCTTC. This translates into CASRSRGSYGYTF.

This sequence joins TRBV5-8 and TRBJ2-7; 8 bases are shared with TRBD2. This CDR3 is 15 amino acids long. Germline CDR1 SGHTS, CDR2 YDEGEE. V shed 1 base and J 4 bases; nucleotides not matched to a gene: 7. CDR3 DNA: TGTGCCAGCAGCTTGCCTCATAGCGGGAATTACGAGCAGTACTTC. Amino acid sequence: CASSLPHSGNYEQYF.

The chain combines TRBV30 with TRBJ2-1; 12 nucleotides align to TRBD2. CDR1 is GTSNPN, CDR2 SVGIG, per germline (reference sequence). The junction had 8 bases not matched to a gene; V was cut back by 1 base and J by 4 bases. The CDR3 is made up of 17 amino acids. The CDR3 nucleotides read TGTGCCTGGAGTGGCCTAGCGGGAGGGGGATTGTACAATGAGCAGTTCTTC. It codes for CAWSGLAGGGLYNEQFF.

V and J are TRBV28 and TRBJ2-2, with 8 nucleotides matching TRBD1. The CDR3 has 16 amino acids. The V gene's germline CDR1 is MDHEN and CDR2 SYDVKM. The V segment lost 0 bases and the J segment 1 base; nucleotides outside the gene matches: 1. The CDR3 bases are TGTGCCAGCAGTTTATGGGGGACAGGGAACACCGGGGAGCTGTTTTTT. This codes for CASSLWGTGNTGELFF. The entire variable domain, with the rest obtained from reference TRBV28 and TRBJ2-2, is as follows: DVKVTQSSRYLVKRTGEKVFLECVQDMDHENMFWYRQDPGLGLRLIYFSYDVKMKEKGDIPEGYSVSREKKERFSLILESASTNQTSMYLCASSLWGTGNTGELFFGEGSRLTVL.

This chain links TRBV19 with TRBJ1-2; 7 bases map to TRBD1. The germline V gene encodes CDR1 LNHDA and CDR2 SQIVND (reference sequence). Losses at the gene ends were 8 bases for V and 2 bases for J; bases not matched to a gene: 5. The CDR3 length is 13 residues. CDR3 sequence reads: CASEGQHNYGYTF. The CDR3 DNA follows: TGTGCCAGTGAGGGACAGCACAACTATGGCTACACCTTC.

V usage is TRBV30 and J usage is TRBJ1-1; 9 positions match TRBD1. Germline V gene lookup returns CDR1 GTSNPN and CDR2 SVGIG (reference sequence). This CDR3 contains 15 residues. Losses at the gene ends were 3 bases for V and 9 bases for J; bases not matched to a gene: 14. CDR3 coding DNA: TGTGCCTGGAGGACACCGGGACAGGGTGTACTACAAGCTTTCTTT. It specifies CAWRTPGQGVLQAFF.

The V call is TRBV5-1, the J call TRBJ1-3; D is perhaps TRBD1 (6 bases). Deletions cut 3 bases from V and 4 bases from J, with 8 bases between. The CDR3 loop spans 13 amino acids. Germline loops: CDR1 SGHRS, CDR2 YFSETQ. As DNA, the CDR3 is TGCGCCAGCAGCTGGGACAACGGAAACACCATATATTTT. Translating it yields CASSWDNGNTIYF.

The chain links TRBV4-1 to TRBJ2-3, with a possible D match to TRBD2 (5 bases). The V end lost 0 bases, the J end lost 2 bases, and 12 bases lay between the germline ends. Germline V CDR1 and CDR2: MGHRA, YSYEKL. The CDR3 spans 16 residues. Here the CDR3 DNA reads TGCGCCAGCAGCCAAGAACCTAGCTCAAACACAGATACGCAGTATTTT. This translates into CASSQEPSSNTDTQYF.

The chain links TRBV18 to TRBJ1-2; TRBD1 matches 7 bases. CDR3 length equals 13 residues. Looked up from germline, CDR1 is KGHSH and CDR2 is LQKENI. V lost 3 bases and J lost 7; bases outside the gene matches: 5. This chain's CDR3 is CASSPDRVFGYTF. CDR3 DNA: TGTGCCAGCTCACCTGACAGGGTTTTTGGCTACACCTTC.

The chain couples TRBV4-1 to TRBJ1-2; D perhaps matches TRBD1 (6 bases). The CDR3 has 16 amino acids. The V end lost 4 bases, the J end lost 3 bases, and 18 bases lay between the germline ends. Germline assignment: CDR1 MGHRA and CDR2 YSYEKL. The CDR3 DNA sequence: TGCGCCAGCAGCCCTCCCCTCGGACGGACAGACTATGGCTACACCTTC. This translates into CASSPPLGRTDYGYTF.

The chain links TRBV28 to TRBJ1-4, with 9 positions matching TRBD1. Germline CDR1 is MDHEN and CDR2 is SYDVKM. CDR3 length: 14 residues. V was pared by 6 bases and J by 4 bases, with 3 bases of the junction left unmatched. Here the CDR3 DNA reads TGTGCCAGCAGATTGGACAGGGGTAATGAAAAACTGTTTTTT. It yields the protein CASRLDRGNEKLFF. The full variable domain, with the rest looked up from reference TRBV28 and TRBJ1-4, is DVKVTQSSRYLVKRTGEKVFLECVQDMDHENMFWYRQDPGLGLRLIYFSYDVKMKEKGDIPEGYSVSREKKERFSLILESASTNQTSMYLCASRLDRGNEKLFFGSGTQLSVL.

The chain has TRBV10-1 and TRBJ2-7, with 9 bases aligning to TRBD1. Looked up from germline, CDR1 is WNHNN and CDR2 is SYGVQD (reference sequence). The trim removed 4 bases at V and 5 bases at J, leaving 9 bases unmatched. CDR3 size: 15 residues. CDR3 sequence reads: CASSVHGTGLDEQYF. The CDR3 DNA sequence: TGCGCCAGCAGTGTTCACGGGACAGGGCTCGACGAGCAGTACTTC.

The chain combines TRBV9 with TRBJ2-5; 14 bases line up with TRBD2. Germline CDR1 SGDLS, CDR2 YYNGEE. V dropped 3 bases and J dropped 7; count of bases not matched to a gene: 8. The CDR3 loop spans 16 amino acids. In DNA form, the CDR3 reads TGTGCCAGCAGCGCGTCGCATGGGACTAGCGGGGGGACCCAGTACTTC. This sequence encodes CASSASHGTSGGTQYF.

The V gene is TRBV4-3, the J gene TRBJ2-7; 11 nucleotides match TRBD2. The CDR3 loop spans 15 amino acids. Germline assignment: CDR1 LGHNA and CDR2 YSLEER. Trimming removed 4 bases from V and 4 bases from J; junction bases left unmatched: 6. The CDR3 region is CASSLDSSGRYEQYF. CDR3 sequence (DNA): TGCGCCAGCAGCCTAGATTCTAGCGGGAGGTACGAGCAGTACTTC.

This clone has just one count. V gene TRBV6-5 combines with J gene TRBJ2-7; perhaps TRBD1 as D (5 bases). The CDR3 runs 14 residues. Trimming shortened V by 10 bases and J by 6 bases, and 22 bases separated the two germline ends. The germline CDR1 and CDR2 sequences are MNHEY and SVGAGI. Here the CDR3 DNA reads TGTGCCACCATGCAGGGCAGTGCCTCGGTCGAGCAGTACTTC. The encoded protein is CATMQGSASVEQYF.

This chain joins TRBV11-2 and TRBJ2-1, with D tentatively TRBD2 (5 bases). CDR1 and CDR2 (germline): SGHAT, FQNNGV. The CDR3 is made up of 12 amino acids. The V end lost 5 bases, the J end lost 7 bases, and 9 bases lay between the germline ends. The CDR3 coding sequence is TGTGCCAGCAGCCCGAGGGAGAATGAGCAGTTCTTC. This gives the protein CASSPRENEQFF.

The chain joins TRBV29-1 to TRBJ2-4, with D possibly being TRBD1 (5 bases). The CDR3 loop spans 13 amino acids. Trimming took off 6 bases at V and 1 base at J, with 10 bases between the two ends. Germline CDR1 reads SQVTM; CDR2 reads ANQGSEA. Here the CDR3 reads CSVGRQAKNIQYF. The DNA for the CDR3 is TGCAGCGTGGGGCGACAGGCCAAAAACATTCAGTACTTC.